This entry lists 25 T cell receptor beta chains sequenced from one sample in a study of T-cell reconstitution after alpha-beta-depleted transplantation in children (dated by TCRdb to the mid-2010s). The method behind the library was PCR. Sequencing relied on an Illumina HiSeq 2500. TCR library preparation used molecular barcoding, with unique molecular identifiers applied to normalize quantification of the TCRbeta repertoire. TCRdb reprocessed the public reads (quality trimming at Q25 with fastp, clone calling with MiXCR) and kept in-frame beta chains. Rows merge per CDR3 protein into single entries with the most common DNA and genes. The sample yields roughly 500,000 distinct CDR3 sequences; about 30% were counted once. The ten largest clones take up about 2.3% of the sample. The material sequenced was PBMCs from the stem cell graft donor, taken from the stem cell graft. The receptors were gathered from a human donor who donated a stem cell graft to a child with aplastic anemia.

The V call is TRBV6-5, the J call TRBJ2-6, with TRBD1 matching over 11 bases. With V trimmed by 0 bases and J by 3 bases, 4 bases remained unmatched. Germline-derived CDR1 and CDR2 are MNHEY and SVGAGI. The CDR3 covers 18 residues. This CDR3 reads CASSYSGQGAVGANVLTF. Written as DNA, the CDR3 is TGTGCCAGCAGTTACTCCGGACAGGGGGCGGTTGGGGCCAACGTCCTGACTTTC.

The chain combines TRBV12-3 or TRBV12-4 with TRBJ2-5; TRBD1 aligns across 8 bases. The CDR3 is 14 residues long. J was trimmed by 3 bases and V by 5 bases; bases with no gene match: 5. CDR3 residues: CASSTRTGKETQYF. CDR3 bases: TGTGCCAGCAGTACCCGGACAGGGAAAGAGACCCAGTACTTC.

CDR3 region: CASSLAVGGSYNEQFF. The CDR3 DNA reads TGCGCCAGCAGCTTGGCCGTGGGAGGGTCCTACAATGAGCAGTTCTTC. The chain combines TRBV5-1 with TRBJ2-1; 7 bases line up with TRBD2. The V gene end was trimmed by 0 bases and the J gene end by 1 base; junction bases not matched to a gene: 4. The V gene's germline CDR1 is SGHRS and CDR2 YFSETQ. CDR3 length equals 16 residues.

In DNA form, the CDR3 reads TGTGCCACCAGCAGAGATCGTGGGACTAGCGGTTACAATGAGCAGTTCTTC. It specifies CATSRDRGTSGYNEQFF. This chain joins TRBV15 and TRBJ2-1, with 11 bases identical to TRBD2. Germline loops: CDR1 LNHNV, CDR2 YYDKDF (reference sequence). The ends lost 0 bases at V and 4 bases at J; junction bases unmatched: 5. The CDR3 is made up of 17 amino acids.

This clonotype was found a few times. The V gene is TRBV12-3 or TRBV12-4, the J gene TRBJ2-1; TRBD2 agrees at 16 bases. The CDR3 contains 16 residues. V lost 6 bases to trimming and J lost 7 bases; unmatched junction nucleotides: 6. The CDR3 DNA reads TGTGCCAGCAGGGGGGGACTAGCGGGAGGGCGGAATGAGCAGTTCTTC. This sequence encodes CASRGGLAGGRNEQFF.

This clonotype was counted between two and nine times. The rearrangement joins TRBV6-5 to TRBJ1-2; D uncertain. CDR3 size: 18 residues. The V end was cut by 2 bases, the J end by 4 bases, with 23 bases between. Germline V lookup: CDR1 MNHEY, CDR2 SVGAGI. CDR3 loop: CASSYLVGRPDDRYGYTF. In DNA, the CDR3 is TGTGCCAGCAGTTACCTTGTCGGGAGACCGGACGACCGCTATGGCTACACCTTC.

The chain is built from TRBV7-8 and TRBJ2-5, with TRBD1 matching over 8 bases. This CDR3 has 16 amino acids. J gave up 5 bases and V 2 bases, and 10 bases lay outside the gene matches. The germline gives CDR1 SGHVS, CDR2 FQNEAQ. The CDR3 coding sequence is TGTGCCAGCAGCTTATTTGGGACAGGTTACGCGGAGACCCAGTACTTC. It is translated as CASSLFGTGYAETQYF. Using reference TRBV7-8 and TRBJ2-5 for the parts outside the CDR3, the full variable domain is GAGVSQSPRYKVAKRGQDVALRCDPISGHVSLFWYQQALGQGPEFLTYFQNEAQLDKSGLPSDRFFAERPEGSVSTLKIQRTQQEDSAVYLCASSLFGTGYAETQYFGPGTRLLVL.

The CDR3 spells CASSLEGLYEQYF. For the CDR3, the DNA is TGCGCCAGCAGCTTGGAAGGCCTCTACGAGCAGTACTTC. The chain uses TRBV5-1 and TRBJ2-7; D is undetermined. Trimming cost V 0 bases and J 3 bases, with 7 bases left between them. This CDR3 has 13 amino acids. The germline CDR1 and CDR2 sequences are SGHRS and YFSETQ.

J is TRBJ1-3 and V is TRBV11-2, with TRBD1 matching 12 bases. The CDR3 extends over 20 amino acids. Germline CDR1 and CDR2: SGHAT and FQNNGV. J was trimmed by 1 base and V by 1 base; bases with no gene match: 11. CDR3 bases: TGTGCCAGCAGCTTAGTCCACGGGACAGGGGGCTCGAGTTCTGGAAACACCATATATTTT. Translation: CASSLVHGTGGSSSGNTIYF.

The genes are TRBV18 and TRBJ1-3; 7 nucleotides agree with TRBD1. This CDR3 is built from 15 residues. With V trimmed by 3 bases and J by 1 base, 3 bases remained unmatched. Germline V gives CDR1 KGHSH, CDR2 LQKENI. The CDR3 nucleotides are TGTGCCAGCTCACCGATACAGGGGTCTGGAAACACCATATATTTT. Its protein product is CASSPIQGSGNTIYF. The full variable domain, rest sourced from reference TRBV18 and TRBJ1-3, is NAGVMQNPRHLVRRRGQEARLRCSPMKGHSHVYWYRQLPEEGLKFMVYLQKENIIDESGMPKERFSAEFPKEGPSILRIQQVVRGDSAAYFCASSPIQGSGNTIYFGEGSWLTVV.

A few counts support this clonotype. The genes are TRBV20-1 and TRBJ1-2; D uncertain. The V and J ends lost 3 bases and 8 bases respectively, with 19 bases between them. CDR1 is DFQATT, CDR2 SNEGSKA, per germline (reference sequence). This CDR3 comprises 14 residues. CDR3 bases: TGCAGTGCTAGTAGGGAGGGAACGATCAAGGGCTACACCTTC. The encoded protein is CSASREGTIKGYTF.

This chain joins TRBV7-9 and TRBJ2-3; D uncertain. Between the trimmed V and J ends, which lost 1 base and 1 base, there was a span of 6 bases. CDR1 SEHNR and CDR2 FQNEAQ come from the germline V gene (reference sequence). The CDR3 totals 14 residues. CDR3 sequence: CASSLEVGTDTQYF. The CDR3 bases are TGTGCCAGCAGCTTAGAAGTGGGCACAGATACGCAGTATTTT.

CDR3 sequence: CASSSRGEGITYNEQFF. DNA for the CDR3: TGTGCCAGCAGTTCCCGGGGGGAGGGGATTACCTACAATGAGCAGTTCTTC. The gene calls are TRBV12-3 or TRBV12-4 and TRBJ2-1, with 7 bases aligning to TRBD2. The length of the CDR3 is 17 residues. V lost 4 bases and J lost 2; bases outside the gene matches: 11.

The chain links TRBV28 to TRBJ2-1; 8 nucleotides match TRBD2. Looked up from germline, CDR1 is MDHEN and CDR2 is SYDVKM. The CDR3 covers 16 residues. J lost 0 bases, V lost 7 bases, and 8 bases had no gene match. The CDR3 nucleotides are TGTGCCAGCATTGGCGGGAGGCGAAGCTCCTACAATGAGCAGTTCTTC. The encoded protein is CASIGGRRSSYNEQFF. The whole variable domain, filled in from reference TRBV28 and TRBJ2-1, reads DVKVTQSSRYLVKRTGEKVFLECVQDMDHENMFWYRQDPGLGLRLIYFSYDVKMKEKGDIPEGYSVSREKKERFSLILESASTNQTSMYLCASIGGRRSSYNEQFFGPGTRLTVL.

This clonotype was seen a few times. One junction end does not reproduce the germline sequence, and a read error may be involved. This chain links TRBV2 with TRBJ2-2; 8 bases agree with TRBD1. The CDR3 extends over 16 amino acids. Germline CDR1 reads SNHLY; CDR2 reads FYNNEI. In DNA, the CDR3 is TGTGCCAGCAGTGGGCAGGGGGCAAAGAACTCCGGGGAGCTGTTTTTT. Encoded protein: CASSGQGAKNSGELFF.

There are a few counts of this clonotype. The V and J genes are TRBV4-3 and TRBJ1-2; D may be TRBD1 (5 bases). CDR3 length equals 13 residues. CDR1 LGHNA and CDR2 YSLEER come from the germline V gene. Trimming cost V 0 bases and J 5 bases, with 7 bases left between them. The CDR3 DNA is TGCGCCAGCAGCCAAGAGTCAGGGTATGGCTACACCTTC. The encoded protein is CASSQESGYGYTF.

The chain uses TRBV7-6 and TRBJ2-2, with a weak D call TRBD1 (6 bases). Germline V gives CDR1 SGHVS, CDR2 FNYEAQ. CDR3 length: 16 residues. The V gene lost 6 bases and the J gene lost 3 bases, with 17 bases spanning the gap. In DNA, the CDR3 is TGTGCCAGCAGTCCCAAGTTCAGGACAGACACCGGGGAGCTGTTTTTT. This codes for CASSPKFRTDTGELFF.

This clonotype turned up a few times. The chain recombines TRBV5-1 with TRBJ1-5; no clear D gene. V was clipped by 5 bases and J by 0 bases, with 12 bases between them. The V gene's germline CDR1 is SGHRS and CDR2 YFSETQ. CDR3 size: 15 residues. The CDR3 nucleotides read TGCGCCAGCAGTAATGGACCTAATAGCAATCAGCCCCAGCATTTT. Amino acids: CASSNGPNSNQPQHF.

The sample holds a few counts of this clonotype. V is TRBV30 and J is TRBJ2-7, with 7 bases fitting TRBD1. This CDR3 comprises 12 residues. Germline V CDR1 and CDR2: GTSNPN, SVGIG (reference sequence). The V gene end was trimmed by 4 bases and the J gene end by 6 bases; junction bases not matched to a gene: 6. This CDR3 is CAWTVYRGEQYF. In nucleotides, the CDR3 is TGTGCCTGGACAGTTTACAGGGGCGAGCAGTACTTC.

J is TRBJ2-2 and V is TRBV7-7, with D perhaps assigned TRBD1 or TRBD2 (6 bases each). This CDR3 spans 15 amino acids. V lost 5 bases, J lost 6 bases, and 16 bases lay in between. Germline V gene data show CDR1 as SSHAT and CDR2 as FNYEAQ (reference sequence). The CDR3 DNA sequence: TGTGCCAGCAGCGCAGAGCGCCGGGGGCCCGGGGAGCTGTTTTTT. This sequence encodes CASSAERRGPGELFF.

The rearrangement links TRBV29-1 to TRBJ2-2, with D maybe TRBD1 (5 bases). V was trimmed by 4 bases and J by 1 base, leaving 10 bases between them. CDR3 length: 14 amino acids. Germline lookup yields CDR1 SQVTM and CDR2 ANQGSEA. CDR3 DNA sequence: TGCAGCGTTGGTAGGCAGGGGAACACCGGGGAGCTGTTTTTT. This codes for CSVGRQGNTGELFF.

This clonotype occurred a few times. This rearrangement joins TRBV18 to TRBJ1-4; no firm D call. The V and J ends lost 2 bases and 10 bases respectively, with 11 bases between them. Per the germline V gene, CDR1 is KGHSH and CDR2 is LQKENI. The CDR3 spans 13 residues. As DNA, the CDR3 is TGTGCCAGCTCACCAGAGGCTCACGGAAAACTGTTTTTT. Translating gives CASSPEAHGKLFF.

This clonotype was seen a handful of times. The genes are TRBV28 and TRBJ2-5; no definite D call. V was cut by 3 bases and J by 1 base, with 6 bases left in between. Germline CDR1 MDHEN, CDR2 SYDVKM. The CDR3 is made up of 13 amino acids. In DNA, the CDR3 is TGTGCCAGCAGTTTGGCCCCCCAAGAGACCCAGTACTTC. This translates into CASSLAPQETQYF. Full variable domain (rest looked up from reference TRBV28 and TRBJ2-5): DVKVTQSSRYLVKRTGEKVFLECVQDMDHENMFWYRQDPGLGLRLIYFSYDVKMKEKGDIPEGYSVSREKKERFSLILESASTNQTSMYLCASSLAPQETQYFGPGTRLLVL.

CDR3 sequence (DNA): TGTGCCAGCAGTAGGAGCGGAACGGTTGGGGATACGCAGTATTTT. Translated: CASSRSGTVGDTQYF. The genes are TRBV9 and TRBJ2-3; D might be TRBD2 (5 bases). This CDR3 comprises 15 residues. Trimming cost V 5 bases and J 6 bases, with 19 bases left between them. Germline assignment: CDR1 SGDLS and CDR2 YYNGEE.

The rearrangement links TRBV18 to TRBJ1-6; D might be TRBD1 (6 bases). Trimming took off 2 bases at V and 17 bases at J, with 16 bases between the two ends. The CDR3 is 13 amino acids. Germline-derived CDR1 and CDR2 are KGHSH and LQKENI. The CDR3 DNA reads TGTGCCAGCTCACCATCGGACAGTAGATCCATCCACTTT. This sequence encodes CASSPSDSRSIHF.